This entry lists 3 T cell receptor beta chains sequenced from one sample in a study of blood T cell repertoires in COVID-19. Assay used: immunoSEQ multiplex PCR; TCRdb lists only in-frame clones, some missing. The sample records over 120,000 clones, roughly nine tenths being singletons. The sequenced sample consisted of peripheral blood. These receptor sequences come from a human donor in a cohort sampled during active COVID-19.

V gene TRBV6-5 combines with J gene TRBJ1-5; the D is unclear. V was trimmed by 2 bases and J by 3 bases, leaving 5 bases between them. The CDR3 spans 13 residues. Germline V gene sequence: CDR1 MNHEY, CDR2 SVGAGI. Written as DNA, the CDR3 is TGTGCCAGCAGTTACGACTCCAATCAGCCCCAGCATTTT. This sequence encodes CASSYDSNQPQHF.

The CDR3 spells CASSADRGIGNEQFF. For the CDR3, the DNA is TGTGCCAGCAGCGCGGACAGGGGGATCGGGAATGAGCAGTTCTTC. The chain joins TRBV11-2 to TRBJ2-1; 10 nucleotides agree with TRBD1. Per germline, CDR1 SGHAT and CDR2 FQNNGV. This CDR3 comprises 15 residues. V shed 5 bases, J shed 7 bases, and the junction held 8 bases outside the gene matches.

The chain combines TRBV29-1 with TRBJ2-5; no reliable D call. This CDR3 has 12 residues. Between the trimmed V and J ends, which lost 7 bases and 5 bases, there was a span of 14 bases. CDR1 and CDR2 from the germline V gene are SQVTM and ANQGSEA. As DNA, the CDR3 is TGCAGCGGCCTCAGGAACACGGAGACCCAGTACTTC. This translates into CSGLRNTETQYF.